The sequence of this T cell receptor (beta chain) was determined in a study of blood T cells in healthy people across ages. For the second PCR, which ran for roughly 6 to 11 cycles, a sample-barcoded 5' primer and a J-beta primer mix were used. TCRdb ran MiXCR on the 5' RACE reads and lists one entry per CDR3 protein. This repertoire shows 1.5 million to 2 million distinct CDR3 sequences, just under 50% found once; its top ten account for over 2%. This clonotype occurred a few times. What it recognizes is unknown. The V gene's germline CDR1 is SGHKS and CDR2 YYEKEE (reference sequence). This CDR3 has 15 amino acids. V shed 4 bases and J shed 7 bases, with 18 bases lying between them. Findings and limits, study-wide: A roughly linear age-dependent decrease characterized TCR beta diversity per million T cells.

The sequencing sample was made of blood. The sequence came from a woman aged 40 to 49 in good health. The chain links TRBV5-5 to TRBJ1-5; D possibly corresponds to TRBD1 (5 bases). The CDR3 reads CASSLGQGVRQPQHF. For the CDR3, the DNA is TGTGCCAGCAGCCTTGGCCAGGGCGTTCGGCAGCCCCAGCATTTT.